These T cell receptor beta chains were read from a single sample in a study of OX40 agonist ivuxolimab in advanced cancers. TCRdb's table, derived via immunoSEQ multiplex PCR, lists solely in-frame clones and lacks some. The sample contains about 66,000 clones, less than 90% of which appear only once. The source was CD4+ or CD8+ T cells sorted from blood, collected in a trial of the OX40 agonist ivuxolimab. These receptors all come from an adult with an advanced solid tumor such as melanoma, head and neck, liver or kidney cancer. Both conserved end residues are part of each CDR3. Each record gives: D gene, J gene, clone size, V gene, CDR3 protein, CDR3 DNA. D genes are given only for firm matches. Clone size is stated in some rows and not others, as once, few, many or a class when expanded.

D: TRBD1; J: TRBJ2-1; size: NA; V: TRBV7-8; CDR3: CASSSYRGPSYNEQFF; DNA: TGTGCCAGCAGCTCCTACAGGGGGCCCTCCTACAATGAGCAGTTCTTC
D: TRBD1; J: TRBJ2-7; size: NA; V: TRBV5-1; CDR3: CASTHGGTGQDEQYF; DNA: TGCGCCAGCACCCACGGGGGGACAGGGCAGGACGAGCAGTACTTC
D: NA; J: TRBJ2-3; size: NA; V: TRBV27; CDR3: CASSLTLDTQYF; DNA: TGTGCCAGCAGTTTAACCTTAGATACGCAGTATTTT
D: NA; J: TRBJ2-7; size: NA; V: TRBV15; CDR3: CATSRRDGEQYF; DNA: TGTGCCACCAGCAGAAGGGACGGCGAGCAGTACTTC
D: TRBD1; J: TRBJ2-7; size: NA; V: TRBV9; CDR3: CASSVEETGGREQYF; DNA: TGTGCCAGCAGCGTAGAGGAAACAGGGGGCAGGGAGCAGTACTTC
D: NA; J: TRBJ2-2; size: NA; V: TRBV28; CDR3: CASNDLGATGELFF; DNA: TGTGCCAGCAACGACCTTGGGGCAACCGGGGAGCTGTTTTTT
D: NA; J: TRBJ2-2; size: NA; V: TRBV25-1; CDR3: CASSEFHSGELFF; DNA: TGTGCCAGCAGTGAATTTCACTCGGGGGAGCTGTTTTTT
D: NA; J: TRBJ1-5; size: NA; V: TRBV7-2; CDR3: CASSQNREPQHF; DNA: TGTGCCAGCAGCCAAAACAGGGAACCCCAGCATTTT
D: NA; J: TRBJ2-3; size: NA; V: TRBV7-9; CDR3: CASSFSGDTQYF; DNA: TGTGCCAGCAGTTTCTCGGGAGATACGCAGTATTTT
D: TRBD1; J: TRBJ2-5; size: once; V: TRBV28; CDR3: CASSLLTGQGAKETQYF; DNA: TGTGCCAGCAGTTTACTAACAGGACAGGGGGCTAAGGAGACCCAGTACTTC
D: NA; J: TRBJ1-5; size: NA; V: TRBV19; CDR3: CASSGQGWWQPQHF; DNA: TGTGCCAGTAGTGGGCAGGGGTGGTGGCAGCCCCAGCATTTT
D: TRBD1; J: TRBJ2-1; size: NA; V: TRBV5-1; CDR3: CASSLGGPWNEQFF; DNA: TGCGCCAGCAGCTTAGGGGGCCCCTGGAATGAGCAGTTCTTC
D: NA; J: TRBJ2-1; size: NA; V: TRBV30; CDR3: CALRPDHLYNEQFF; DNA: TGTGCTTTGCGACCGGACCACCTCTACAATGAGCAGTTCTTC
D: TRBD1; J: TRBJ2-1; size: NA; V: TRBV19; CDR3: CASRRDRNNEQFF; DNA: TGTGCCAGTAGGCGGGACAGGAACAATGAGCAGTTCTTC
D: NA; J: TRBJ1-1; size: NA; V: TRBV4-1; CDR3: CASSMGFRNTEAFF; DNA: TGCGCCAGCAGCATGGGGTTCAGGAACACTGAAGCTTTCTTT
D: NA; J: TRBJ2-7; size: NA; V: TRBV10-3; CDR3: CAISEGRGTYEQYF; DNA: TGTGCCATCAGTGAGGGTCGGGGGACCTACGAGCAGTACTTC
D: TRBD2; J: TRBJ2-5; size: NA; V: TRBV10-2; CDR3: CASKLTGGETQYF; DNA: TGCGCCAGCAAATTGACGGGAGGGGAGACCCAGTACTTC
D: TRBD1; J: TRBJ1-5; size: NA; V: TRBV10-3; CDR3: CAISGTGLDNQPQHF; DNA: TGTGCCATCAGCGGGACAGGGTTAGACAATCAGCCCCAGCATTTT
D: NA; J: TRBJ2-1; size: NA; V: TRBV6-5; CDR3: CASSSPLREQFF; DNA: TGTGCCAGCAGTTCGCCCCTGAGAGAGCAGTTCTTC
D: NA; J: TRBJ2-7; size: few; V: TRBV5-4; CDR3: CASSLTGSYEQYF; DNA: TGTGCCAGCAGCTTGACGGGCTCCTACGAGCAGTACTTC
D: NA; J: TRBJ2-7; size: once; V: TRBV11-2; CDR3: CASSLGVGEQYF; DNA: TGTGCCAGCAGCTTAGGAGTAGGCGAGCAGTACTTC
D: NA; J: TRBJ2-2; size: NA; V: TRBV27; CDR3: CASSWGTRDTGELFF; DNA: TGTGCCAGCAGTTGGGGGACTCGAGACACCGGGGAGCTGTTTTTT
D: TRBD1; J: TRBJ1-2; size: NA; V: TRBV15; CDR3: CATSKPGQPLYGYTF; DNA: TGTGCCACCAGCAAACCGGGACAGCCTCTCTATGGCTACACCTTC
D: NA; J: TRBJ1-4; size: NA; V: TRBV5-1; CDR3: CASSGPPGGNEKLFF; DNA: TGCGCCAGCAGCGGGCCCCCTGGGGGCAATGAAAAACTGTTTTTT
D: NA; J: TRBJ1-1; size: NA; V: TRBV7-6; CDR3: CASSFLGTNTEAFF; DNA: TGTGCCAGCAGCTTCTTAGGGACCAACACTGAAGCTTTCTTT
D: TRBD1; J: TRBJ2-7; size: NA; V: TRBV6-5; CDR3: CASRQGVLSYEQYF; DNA: TGTGCCAGCCGACAGGGGGTCCTCTCCTACGAGCAGTACTTC